These 13 T cell receptor beta chains share one sample of origin, sequenced in a study of blood T cell repertoires in COVID-19. Profiled with immunoSEQ multiplex PCR; TCRdb holds only in-frame clones, not every one. The sample includes about 230,000 clones, 85% to 90% of them seen just once. The sample was PBMCs or T cells enriched from blood (not recorded which). The receptors were sampled from a woman in her twenties or thirties with acute COVID-19.

This chain links TRBV30 with TRBJ2-5; weak D call: TRBD1 (5 bases). Trimming took 3 bases from V and 5 from J, leaving 16 bases between them. The germline CDR1 and CDR2 sequences are GTSNPN and SVGIG (reference sequence). The CDR3 consists of 14 residues. The CDR3 here is CAWSSSGAMETQYF. DNA of the CDR3: TGTGCCTGGAGCTCGAGTGGGGCGATGGAGACCCAGTACTTC.

The chain is built from TRBV6-5 and TRBJ2-7, with 15 bases aligning to TRBD2. The V segment lost 4 bases and the J segment 6 bases; nucleotides outside the gene matches: 4. The CDR3 length is 15 residues. The germline gives CDR1 MNHEY, CDR2 SVGAGI. CDR3 protein: CASSWTSGGATEQYF. The CDR3 nucleotides read TGTGCCAGCAGTTGGACTAGCGGGGGGGCAACCGAGCAGTACTTC.

This sequence joins TRBV5-1 and TRBJ1-4; D is undetermined. Trimming left V 0 bases short and J 7 bases short, with 7 bases between. Germline CDR1 reads SGHRS; CDR2 reads YFSETQ. The CDR3 sequence is 13 residues long. CDR3 coding DNA: TGCGCCAGCAGCTTGGATACAGCTGAAAAACTGTTTTTT. It codes for CASSLDTAEKLFF.

There are a few counts of this clone. The rearrangement joins TRBV30 to TRBJ1-5, with 9 bases fitting TRBD1. Losses at the gene ends were 4 bases for V and 5 bases for J; bases not matched to a gene: 9. CDR3 length: 15 residues. Germline loops: CDR1 GTSNPN, CDR2 SVGIG (reference sequence). CDR3 in amino acids: CAWTETGQGYQPQHF. The CDR3 DNA sequence: TGTGCCTGGACGGAGACGGGACAGGGATATCAGCCCCAGCATTTT.

The CDR3 is CASSLEGAIADTQYF. DNA of the CDR3: TGCGCCAGCAGCTTGGAGGGGGCAATAGCAGATACGCAGTATTTT. The J gene is TRBJ2-3, the V gene TRBV5-1; 7 nucleotides match TRBD1. CDR1 is SGHRS and CDR2 is YFSETQ in the germline V gene. This CDR3 is built from 15 residues. Unmatched junction bases numbered 5, after V lost 0 bases and J lost 4 bases.

The chain has TRBV19 and TRBJ1-5; TRBD1 aligns across 7 bases. Germline V gene data show CDR1 as LNHDA and CDR2 as SQIVND (reference sequence). V dropped 6 bases and J dropped 7; count of bases not matched to a gene: 12. This CDR3 comprises 15 residues. CDR3 sequence reads: CASSMTGNSRQPQHF. The CDR3 DNA is TGTGCCAGTAGCATGACAGGGAATAGTAGGCAGCCCCAGCATTTT.

The rearrangement links TRBV2 to TRBJ1-1, with D tentatively TRBD1 (5 bases). CDR1 is SNHLY, CDR2 FYNNEI, per germline. This CDR3 is built from 14 residues. V dropped 7 bases and J dropped 4 bases, with 16 bases sitting between them. DNA for the CDR3: TGTGCCAGCACCGCCGTAGGGGTTATCACTGAAGCTTTCTTT. It is translated as CASTAVGVITEAFF. Based on the CDR3 plus reference TRBV2 and TRBJ1-1, the full variable domain is EPEVTQTPSHQVTQMGQEVILRCVPISNHLYFYWYRQILGQKVEFLVSFYNNEISEKSEIFDDQFSVERPDGSNFTLKIRSTKLEDSAMYFCASTAVGVITEAFFGQGTRLTVV.

V is TRBV6-5 and J is TRBJ1-1, with a tentative D call TRBD1 (6 bases). Looked up from germline, CDR1 is MNHEY and CDR2 is SVGAGI. The V and J ends lost 10 bases and 4 bases respectively, with 19 bases between them. This CDR3 is built from 14 residues. This chain's CDR3 is CATLKQGGGTEAFF. CDR3 nucleotides: TGTGCCACCCTTAAACAGGGAGGGGGCACTGAAGCTTTCTTT.

V usage is TRBV10-2 and J usage is TRBJ1-2, with a possible D match to TRBD1 (6 bases). Trimming pared 0 bases from V and 7 bases from J, leaving 15 bases between. Germline V CDR1 and CDR2: WSHSY, SAAADI. This CDR3 is 15 amino acids long. CDR3 protein: CASSESQGSLGGYTF. The DNA of the CDR3 is TGCGCCAGCAGTGAGTCGCAGGGGAGTTTGGGTGGCTACACCTTC.

J is TRBJ1-1 and V is TRBV7-9; TRBD1 aligns across 8 bases. With V trimmed by 4 bases and J by 1 base, 8 bases remained unmatched. The germline V gene has CDR1 SEHNR and CDR2 FQNEAQ (reference sequence). The CDR3 totals 16 residues. The CDR3 nucleotides are TGTGCCAGCAGCTCCCAGGGGGCATTTAAGAACACTGAAGCTTTCTTT. It yields the protein CASSSQGAFKNTEAFF.

This sequence joins TRBV19 and TRBJ1-5; TRBD1 matches at 8 bases. The CDR3 totals 12 residues. In germline, CDR1 is LNHDA, CDR2 SQIVND (reference sequence). V dropped 9 bases and J dropped 9; count of bases not matched to a gene: 7. CDR3 coding DNA: TGTGCCAGCGACAGGGGTGGTCGGCCCCAGCATTTT. It encodes CASDRGGRPQHF. The full variable domain, rest sourced from reference TRBV19 and TRBJ1-5, is DGGITQSPKYLFRKEGQNVTLSCEQNLNHDAMYWYRQDPGQGLRLIYYSQIVNDFQKGDIAEGYSVSREKKESFPLTVTSAQKNPTAFYLCASDRGGRPQHFGDGTRLSIL.

This clone was counted between two and nine times. The chain combines TRBV11-2 with TRBJ2-1, with 8 bases matching TRBD1. The length of the CDR3 is 14 residues. Germline-derived CDR1 and CDR2 are SGHAT and FQNNGV. The J segment lost 7 bases and the V segment lost 1 base, leaving 3 bases of the junction unmatched. The chain's CDR3 is CASSLGWTGNEQFF. Written as DNA, the CDR3 is TGTGCCAGCAGCTTAGGCTGGACAGGGAATGAGCAGTTCTTC.

V gene TRBV7-7 combines with J gene TRBJ2-1, with 11 bases aligning to TRBD1. Germline V lookup: CDR1 SSHAT, CDR2 FNYEAQ (reference sequence). The J segment lost 5 bases and the V segment lost 5 bases, leaving 5 bases of the junction unmatched. CDR3 length: 15 amino acids. CDR3 sequence (DNA): TGTGCCAGCAGCGTGGACAGGGGGCACAACAATGAGCAGTTCTTC. Its protein is CASSVDRGHNNEQFF.